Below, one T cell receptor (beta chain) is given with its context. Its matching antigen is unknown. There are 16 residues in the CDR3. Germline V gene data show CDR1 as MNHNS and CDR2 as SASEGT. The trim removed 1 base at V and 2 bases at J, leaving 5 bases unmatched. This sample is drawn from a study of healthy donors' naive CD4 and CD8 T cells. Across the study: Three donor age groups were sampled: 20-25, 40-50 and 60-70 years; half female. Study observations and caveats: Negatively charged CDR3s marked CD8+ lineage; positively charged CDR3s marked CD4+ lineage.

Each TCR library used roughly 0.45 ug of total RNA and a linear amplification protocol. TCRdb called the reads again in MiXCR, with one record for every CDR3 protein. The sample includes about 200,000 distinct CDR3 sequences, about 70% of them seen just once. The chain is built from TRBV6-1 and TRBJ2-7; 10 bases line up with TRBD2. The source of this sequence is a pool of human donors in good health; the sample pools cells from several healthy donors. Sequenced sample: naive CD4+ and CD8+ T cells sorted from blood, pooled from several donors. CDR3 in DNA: TGTGCCAGCAGTGAAGGAGGACTAGCGGAAGCCTACGAGCAGTACTTC. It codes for CASSEGGLAEAYEQYF.